Listed here is a single T cell receptor (beta chain). Authors' data handling: Reference gene primer amplification gave nucleated cell count estimates. Produced via immunoSEQ multiplex PCR; TCRdb's table is partial and in-frame only. The DNA gave D and trimming, while V, J and clone size come from that table. This table holds some 160,000 clones, around 80% found once. This CDR3 has 15 residues. The V segment lost 5 bases and the J segment 1 base; nucleotides outside the gene matches: 5. Looked up from germline, CDR1 is SEHNR and CDR2 is FQNEAQ (reference sequence). The sample originates from a study of blood T cell repertoires in COVID-19. Study information: Sites in the United States, Italy and Spain provided acute and convalescent COVID-19 samples. T cells, B-cell-depleted T cells, or PBMCs provided the cDNA or gDNA that served as material.

Sequenced material: peripheral blood. The chain couples TRBV7-9 to TRBJ2-3; 8 nucleotides line up with TRBD2. The sequence came from an older man with active or convalescent COVID-19. CDR3 loop: CASSRGSGGTDTQYF. The CDR3 DNA reads as TGTGCCAGCAGCCGCGGTAGCGGGGGCACAGATACGCAGTATTTT. Filled out from reference TRBV7-9 and TRBJ2-3, the complete variable domain reads DTGVSQNPRHKITKRGQNVTFRCDPISEHNRLYWYRQTLGQGPEFLTYFQNEAQLEKSRLLSDRFSAERPKGSFSTLEIQRTEQGDSAMYLCASSRGSGGTDTQYFGPGTRLTVL.